This TCR beta chain is from a study of Graves' ophthalmopathy and Graves' hyperthyroidism (dated by TCRdb to the late 2010s). Regarding the research as a whole: Stable hyperthyroidism was defined as no progression to ophthalmopathy within 18 months of follow-up. TCR beta repertoire signatures were used to distinguish Graves' ophthalmopathy from Graves' hyperthyroidism and to predict progression to ophthalmopathy. In total, around 140 blood samples were TCR-sequenced: fewer than 50 ophthalmopathy, under 85 hyperthyroidism and some 17 hyperthyroidism-to-ophthalmopathy patients. To explore V-J signatures that distinguish ophthalmopathy from hyperthyroidism, a discovery set of more than 90 patients was enrolled, made up of under 50 with ophthalmopathy and around 57 with stable hyperthyroidism. An independent validation cohort was composed of 18 to 20 hyperthyroidism patients and around 16 patients who later progressed from hyperthyroidism to ophthalmopathy. T-cell repertoires of thyroid tissue and blood were compared in over five hyperthyroidism patients. After sampling, hyperthyroidism patients received methimazole starting at 30 mg daily, and ophthalmopathy patients received high-dose intravenous methylprednisolone.

Hyperthyroidism patients were newly diagnosed, with disease duration under 2 months, and aged 18 to 65 years. Patients with other autoimmune diseases, uncontrolled infections, pregnancy or lactation were excluded. Clinical symptoms, serum thyroxine, TRAb, thyroid ultrasound and orbital computed tomography formed the basis of the diagnosis. Total RNA was extracted using Trizol reagent, and RNA quality was checked on an Agilent 2100 Bioanalyzer. V loses 7 bases at its end and J loses 0 bases; junction bases beyond the gene matches: 4. In the germline V gene, CDR1 corresponds to SGDLS and CDR2 to YYNGEE. CDR3 length: 15 amino acids, cysteine to phenylalanine. The retained sequence is limited to the CDR3, 45 bases, with the frame set at the first base. Study-level results and caveats: Most expanded thyroid clonotypes with frequency above 0.001 were also detected in blood, suggesting blood repertoires may reflect the thyroid immune response. No statistical method was used to predetermine the sample size, and group allocation was not hidden from the investigators. In validation, the model predicted ophthalmopathy progression with about 71% sensitivity and around 72% specificity; roughly eleven predicted patients were CT-confirmed with GO in a median of 6.5 months. In cross-validation, the 13-signature model distinguished ophthalmopathy from stable hyperthyroidism with nearly 90% sensitivity and approximately 81% specificity, and in the test set the corresponding values were approximately 79% and 70%.

For repertoire sequencing, the TCR beta CDR3 regions were amplified from RNA transcripts. The first round was an RT-PCR using HTBI primers with the Qiagen OneStep RT-PCR kit, and this first round was followed by a second-round multiplex PCR, then size selection and purification. Sequencing of the libraries was carried out on an Illumina HiSeq2000 in paired-end mode with 100 bp reads. In the paper's pipeline: SOAPnuke was used to process the reads, removing any read that contained adapters or uncalled bases, had a mean Phred below 15, or lacked an exact match to the constant primer or identifier. COPE v1.2.5 was used to merge the high-quality paired reads. Each unique nucleotide sequence was defined as a clonotype, and clonotypes were aligned to IMGT TRB V, D and J references with MiTCR v1.1. Analysis was restricted to V-J combinations with a frequency above 0.0001, which covered 99% to 99.2% of repertoires. A TCR clonal expansion and chaos score per V-J combination was defined as the ratio of F50 clonal expansion to chaos observed in the TCRdist matrix. Welch's t-statistics and random forest were used to narrow the features down to more than 10 V-J combinations, which were then fed into a naive Bayes classifier. The Morisita-Horn index was used to measure how similar the thyroid and blood repertoires were. TCRdb reanalyzed the raw reads on its own, using fastp at Q25 for trimming and MiXCR for clone calling, and kept in-frame beta chains. Rows are combined by CDR3 protein, so each entry shows the most common genes and DNA. TCRdb's processing, not the authors' own work, is the source of the V and J calls. Within this sample are over a million distinct CDR3 sequences, with approximately 35% of them counted one time only. The ten largest clonotypes hold 11% of the sample.

At least ten counts were recorded for this clonotype. This receptor's antigen is unknown. No qualities accompany the bases; no much larger clone lies one base away. Sequenced: peripheral blood or thyroid tissue (not recorded which). In this chain, TRBV9 is recombined with TRBJ2-5; 12 nucleotides in the junction match TRBD2. This receptor was identified in an adult man with Graves' hyperthyroidism. The DNA sequence is TGTGCCAGCGGGGGGACTAGCGGGTACCAAGAGACCCAGTACTTC. This is translated as CASGGTSGYQETQYF.